The entry that follows covers one TCR beta chain sequence. One entry per CDR3 protein results from TCRdb running MiXCR on the 5' RACE reads. Seen here are about 340,000 distinct CDR3 sequences, around 12% observed once, and the top ten hold more than 3%. This sample stems from a study of T cells after yellow fever vaccination. CDR3 size: 15 residues. Between the trimmed V and J ends, which lost 6 bases and 12 bases, there was a span of 24 bases. Germline-derived CDR1 and CDR2 are MNHEY and SVGAGI. The V gene is TRBV6-5, the J gene TRBJ2-1, with no clear D. This TCR came from a man between 18 and 29 years old who received the YFV17D yellow fever vaccine. Sequences were derived from CD4+ T cells sorted from PBMCs, sampled 15 days after the yellow fever booster vaccination. CDR3: CASSRYTTTRVGQFF. The CDR3 DNA is TGTGCCAGCAGCCGATACACGACGACAAGGGTAGGGCAGTTCTTC.